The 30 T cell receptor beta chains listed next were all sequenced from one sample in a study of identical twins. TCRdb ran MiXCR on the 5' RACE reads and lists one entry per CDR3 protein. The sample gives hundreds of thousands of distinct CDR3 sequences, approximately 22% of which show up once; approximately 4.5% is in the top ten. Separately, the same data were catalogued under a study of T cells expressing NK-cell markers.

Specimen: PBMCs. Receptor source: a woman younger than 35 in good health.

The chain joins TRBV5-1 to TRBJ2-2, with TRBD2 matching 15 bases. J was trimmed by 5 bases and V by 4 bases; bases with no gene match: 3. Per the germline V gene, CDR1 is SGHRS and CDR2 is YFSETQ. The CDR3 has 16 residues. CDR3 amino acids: CASSPGLAGGTGELFF. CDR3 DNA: TGCGCCAGCAGCCCCGGACTAGCGGGAGGGACCGGGGAGCTGTTTTTT.

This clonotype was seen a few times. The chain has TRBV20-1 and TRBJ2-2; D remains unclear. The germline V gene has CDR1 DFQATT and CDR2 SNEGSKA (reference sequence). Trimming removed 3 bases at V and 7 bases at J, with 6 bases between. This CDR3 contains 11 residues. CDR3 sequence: CSASGIGELFF. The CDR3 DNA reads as TGCAGTGCTAGCGGAATCGGGGAGCTGTTTTTT.

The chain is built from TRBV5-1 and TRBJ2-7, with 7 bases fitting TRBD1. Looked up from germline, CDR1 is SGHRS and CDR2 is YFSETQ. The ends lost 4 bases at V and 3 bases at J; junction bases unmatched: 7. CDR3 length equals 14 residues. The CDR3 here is CASSRDRPNYEQYF. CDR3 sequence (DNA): TGCGCCAGCAGCCGGGACAGACCTAACTACGAGCAGTACTTC.

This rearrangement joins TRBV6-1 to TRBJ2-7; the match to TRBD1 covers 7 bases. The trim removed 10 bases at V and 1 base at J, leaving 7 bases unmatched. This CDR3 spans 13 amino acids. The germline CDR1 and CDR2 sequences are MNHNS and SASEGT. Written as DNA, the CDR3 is TGTGCCACTAAGCCGGGACAGTCCTACGAGCAGTACTTC. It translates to CATKPGQSYEQYF.

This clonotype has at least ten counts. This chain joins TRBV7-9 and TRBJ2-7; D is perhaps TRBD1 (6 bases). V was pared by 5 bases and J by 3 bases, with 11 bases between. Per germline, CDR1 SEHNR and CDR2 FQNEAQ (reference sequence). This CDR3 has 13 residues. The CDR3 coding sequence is TGTGCCAGCAGCCGGGACATCGGCTACGAGCAGTACTTC. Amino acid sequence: CASSRDIGYEQYF.

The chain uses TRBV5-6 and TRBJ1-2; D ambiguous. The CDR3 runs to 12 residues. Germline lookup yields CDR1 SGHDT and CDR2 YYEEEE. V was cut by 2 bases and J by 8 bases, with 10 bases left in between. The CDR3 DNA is TGTGCCAGCAGCTTATCGGCGGGAGGCTACACCTTC. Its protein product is CASSLSAGGYTF.

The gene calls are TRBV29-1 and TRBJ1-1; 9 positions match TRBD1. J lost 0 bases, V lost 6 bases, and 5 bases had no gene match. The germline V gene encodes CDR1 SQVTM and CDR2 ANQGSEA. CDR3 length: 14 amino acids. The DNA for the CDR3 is TGCAGCGTCGACACAGGGGGCCTGAACACTGAAGCTTTCTTT. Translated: CSVDTGGLNTEAFF.

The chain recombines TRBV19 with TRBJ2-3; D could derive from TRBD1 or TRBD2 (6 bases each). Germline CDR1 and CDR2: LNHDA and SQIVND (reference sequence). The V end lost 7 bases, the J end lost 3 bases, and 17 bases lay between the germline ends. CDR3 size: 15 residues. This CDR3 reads CASTPRGVSTDTQYF. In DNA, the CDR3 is TGTGCCAGTACTCCGAGGGGGGTCAGTACAGATACGCAGTATTTT.

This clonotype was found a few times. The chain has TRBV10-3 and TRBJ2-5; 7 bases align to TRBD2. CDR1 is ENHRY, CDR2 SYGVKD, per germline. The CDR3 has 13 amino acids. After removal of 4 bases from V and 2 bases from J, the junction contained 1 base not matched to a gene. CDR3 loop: CAISGEGQETQYF. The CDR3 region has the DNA TGTGCCATCAGTGGGGAGGGGCAAGAGACCCAGTACTTC.

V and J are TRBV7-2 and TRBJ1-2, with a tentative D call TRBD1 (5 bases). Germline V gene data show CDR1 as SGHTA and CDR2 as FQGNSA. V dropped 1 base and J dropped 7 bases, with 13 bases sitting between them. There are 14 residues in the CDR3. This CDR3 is CASSLGGRVPGYTF. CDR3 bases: TGTGCCAGCAGCTTAGGTGGCAGGGTTCCTGGCTACACCTTC. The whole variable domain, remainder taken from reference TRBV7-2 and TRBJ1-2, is GAGVSQSPSNKVTEKGKDVELRCDPISGHTALYWYRQSLGQGLEFLIYFQGNSAPDKSGLPSDRFSAERTGGSVSTLTIQRTQQEDSAVYLCASSLGGRVPGYTFGSGTRLTVV.

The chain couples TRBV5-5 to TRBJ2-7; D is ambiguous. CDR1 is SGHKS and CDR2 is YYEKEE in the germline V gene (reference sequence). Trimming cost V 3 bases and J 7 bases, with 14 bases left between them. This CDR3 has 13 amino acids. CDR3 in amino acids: CASSSRTGQEQYF. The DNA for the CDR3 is TGTGCCAGCAGCTCTAGGACCGGCCAGGAGCAGTACTTC.

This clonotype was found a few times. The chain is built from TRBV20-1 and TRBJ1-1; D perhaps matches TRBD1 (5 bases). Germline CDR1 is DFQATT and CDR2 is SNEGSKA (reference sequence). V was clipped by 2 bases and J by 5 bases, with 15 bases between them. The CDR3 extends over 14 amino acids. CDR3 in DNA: TGCAGTGCTAGATCGGGGACCGGGAAGACTGAAGCTTTCTTT. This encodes CSARSGTGKTEAFF.

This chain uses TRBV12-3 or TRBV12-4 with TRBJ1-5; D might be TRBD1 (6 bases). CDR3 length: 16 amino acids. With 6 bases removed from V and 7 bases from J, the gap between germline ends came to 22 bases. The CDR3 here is CASSLFTWGAEQPQHF. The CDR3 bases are TGTGCCAGCAGCCTGTTCACGTGGGGGGCAGAACAGCCCCAGCATTTT.

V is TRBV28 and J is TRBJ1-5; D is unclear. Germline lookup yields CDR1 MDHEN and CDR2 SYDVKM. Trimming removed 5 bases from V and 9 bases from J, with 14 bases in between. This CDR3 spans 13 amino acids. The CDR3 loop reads CASSLGLFWPQHF. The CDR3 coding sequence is TGTGCCAGCAGTCTCGGACTATTTTGGCCCCAGCATTTT.

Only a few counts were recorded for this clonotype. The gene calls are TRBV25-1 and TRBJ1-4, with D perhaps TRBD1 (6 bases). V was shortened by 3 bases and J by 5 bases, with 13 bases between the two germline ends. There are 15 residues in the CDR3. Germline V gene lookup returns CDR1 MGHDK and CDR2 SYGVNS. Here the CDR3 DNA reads TGTGCCAGCAGTGATCCGGGGGGCGCGAATGAAAAACTGTTTTTT. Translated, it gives CASSDPGGANEKLFF.

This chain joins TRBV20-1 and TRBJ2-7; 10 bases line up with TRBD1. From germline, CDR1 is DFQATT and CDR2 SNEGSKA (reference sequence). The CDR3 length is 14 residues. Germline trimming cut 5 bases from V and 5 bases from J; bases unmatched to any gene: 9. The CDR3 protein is CSAGRQGASHEQYF. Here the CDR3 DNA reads TGCAGTGCTGGGAGACAGGGGGCGTCCCACGAGCAGTACTTC.

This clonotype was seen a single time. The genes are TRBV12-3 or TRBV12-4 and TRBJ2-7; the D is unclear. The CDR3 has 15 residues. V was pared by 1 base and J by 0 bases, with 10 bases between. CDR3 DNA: TGTGCCAGCAGTTTAGGGTCCGAGACCTCCTACGAGCAGTACTTC. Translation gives CASSLGSETSYEQYF.

The CDR3 bases are TGTGCCAGCAGCGGCGACCTAGGCGAGCAGTACTTC. This gives the protein CASSGDLGEQYF. The gene calls are TRBV9 and TRBJ2-7; the D is unclear. CDR1 is SGDLS, CDR2 YYNGEE, per germline. Trimming took 3 bases from V and 6 from J, leaving 10 bases between them. This CDR3 spans 12 amino acids.

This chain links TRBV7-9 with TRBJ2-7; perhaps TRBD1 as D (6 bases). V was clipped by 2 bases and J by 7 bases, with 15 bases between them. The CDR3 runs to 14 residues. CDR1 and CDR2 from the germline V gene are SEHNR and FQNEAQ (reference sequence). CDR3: CASSLTGILGEQYF. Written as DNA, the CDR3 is TGTGCCAGCAGCTTAACAGGGATATTGGGGGAGCAGTACTTC.

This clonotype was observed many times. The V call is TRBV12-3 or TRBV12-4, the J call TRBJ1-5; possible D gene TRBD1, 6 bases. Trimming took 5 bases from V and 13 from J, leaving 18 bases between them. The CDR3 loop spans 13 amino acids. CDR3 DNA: TGTGCCAGCAGTCGGGACGGGGGCTCGATACAGCATTTT. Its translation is CASSRDGGSIQHF.

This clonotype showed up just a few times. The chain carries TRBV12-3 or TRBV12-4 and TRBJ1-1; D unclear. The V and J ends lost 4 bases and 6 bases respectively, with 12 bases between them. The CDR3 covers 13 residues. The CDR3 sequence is CASSSPNRPEAFF. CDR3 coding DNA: TGTGCCAGCAGTTCACCTAACCGGCCTGAAGCTTTCTTT.

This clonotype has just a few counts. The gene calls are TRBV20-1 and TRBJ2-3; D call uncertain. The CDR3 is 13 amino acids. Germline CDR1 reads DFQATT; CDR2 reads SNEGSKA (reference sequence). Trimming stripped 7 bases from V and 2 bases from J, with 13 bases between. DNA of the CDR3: TGCAGTGGGATTAACCCAACCACAGATACGCAGTATTTT. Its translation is CSGINPTTDTQYF.

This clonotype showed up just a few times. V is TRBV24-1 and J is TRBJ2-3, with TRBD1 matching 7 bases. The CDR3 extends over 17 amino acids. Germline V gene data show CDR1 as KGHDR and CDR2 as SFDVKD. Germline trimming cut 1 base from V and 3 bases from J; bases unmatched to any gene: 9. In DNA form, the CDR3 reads TGTGCCACCAGTGATTTTCCAAGACCGGGACAGACAGATACGCAGTATTTT. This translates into CATSDFPRPGQTDTQYF.

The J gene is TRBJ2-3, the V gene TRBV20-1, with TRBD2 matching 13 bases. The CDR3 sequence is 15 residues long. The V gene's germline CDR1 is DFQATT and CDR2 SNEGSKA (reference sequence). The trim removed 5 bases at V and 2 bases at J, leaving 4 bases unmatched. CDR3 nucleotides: TGCAGTGCTGGACTAGCGGGGGCCAACACAGATACGCAGTATTTT. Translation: CSAGLAGANTDTQYF.

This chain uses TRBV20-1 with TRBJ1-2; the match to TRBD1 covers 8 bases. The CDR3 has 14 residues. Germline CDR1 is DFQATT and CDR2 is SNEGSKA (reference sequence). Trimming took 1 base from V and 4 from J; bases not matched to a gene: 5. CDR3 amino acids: CSARGGQGGYGYTF. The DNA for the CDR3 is TGCAGTGCTAGAGGAGGACAGGGAGGCTATGGCTACACCTTC.

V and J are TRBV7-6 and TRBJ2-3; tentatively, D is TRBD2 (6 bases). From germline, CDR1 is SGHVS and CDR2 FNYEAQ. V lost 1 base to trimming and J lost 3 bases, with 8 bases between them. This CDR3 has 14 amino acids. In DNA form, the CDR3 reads TGTGCCAGCAGCTTAGTAGCGGAGACAGATACGCAGTATTTT. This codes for CASSLVAETDTQYF.

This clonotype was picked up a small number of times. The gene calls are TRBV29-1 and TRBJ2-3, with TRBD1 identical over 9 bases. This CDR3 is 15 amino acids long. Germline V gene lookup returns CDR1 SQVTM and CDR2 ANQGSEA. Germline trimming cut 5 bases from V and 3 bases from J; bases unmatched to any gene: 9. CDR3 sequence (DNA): TGCAGCGTTACGGGACAGGGCTTTCGGACAGATACGCAGTATTTT. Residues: CSVTGQGFRTDTQYF.

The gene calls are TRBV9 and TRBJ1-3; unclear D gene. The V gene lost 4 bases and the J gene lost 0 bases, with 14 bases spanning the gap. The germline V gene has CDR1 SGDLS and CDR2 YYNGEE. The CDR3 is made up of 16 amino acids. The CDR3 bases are TGTGCCAGCAGCCTCAGGTCCATCAGCTCTGGAAACACCATATATTTT. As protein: CASSLRSISSGNTIYF.

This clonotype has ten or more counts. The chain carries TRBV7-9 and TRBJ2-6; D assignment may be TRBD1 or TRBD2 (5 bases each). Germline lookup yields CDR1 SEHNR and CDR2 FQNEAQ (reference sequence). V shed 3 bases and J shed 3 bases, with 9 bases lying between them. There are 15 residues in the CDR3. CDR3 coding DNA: TGTGCCAGCAGCTTTACGGGGCATGGGGCCAACGTCCTGACTTTC. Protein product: CASSFTGHGANVLTF. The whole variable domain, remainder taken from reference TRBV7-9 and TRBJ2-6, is DTGVSQNPRHKITKRGQNVTFRCDPISEHNRLYWYRQTLGQGPEFLTYFQNEAQLEKSRLLSDRFSAERPKGSFSTLEIQRTEQGDSAMYLCASSFTGHGANVLTFGAGSRLTVL.

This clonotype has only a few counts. This chain's CDR3 is CASSFSSGTGVEQYF. The CDR3, as DNA: TGCGCCAGCAGCTTTAGTTCCGGGACAGGGGTCGAGCAGTACTTC. This rearrangement joins TRBV5-1 to TRBJ2-7; 10 bases are shared with TRBD1. The CDR3 totals 15 residues. J gave up 6 bases and V 2 bases, and 8 bases lay outside the gene matches. Looked up from germline, CDR1 is SGHRS and CDR2 is YFSETQ.